These 20 T cell receptor beta chains were sequenced from one sample in a study of cytomegalovirus exposure and HLA in healthy donors. It was with 60 Vbeta and 13 Jbeta primers that the PCR ran. Profiled with immunoSEQ multiplex PCR; TCRdb holds only in-frame clones, not every one. The sample contains about 100,000 clones, roughly four fifths of which appear only once. Sample: PBMCs. The receptors were sampled from a male donor in good health and CMV-seropositive.

CDR3 DNA sequence: TGTGCCAGCAGTGCCGGGACAGGGGACTCAACTCAGTACTTC. Amino acids: CASSAGTGDSTQYF. The rearrangement uses TRBV2 and TRBJ2-7; 10 bases fit TRBD1. The CDR3 runs to 14 residues. CDR1 and CDR2 from the germline V gene are SNHLY and FYNNEI. Germline trimming cut 4 bases from V and 10 bases from J; bases unmatched to any gene: 10.

The chain uses TRBV5-4 and TRBJ2-7; 10 nucleotides match TRBD2. In germline, CDR1 is SGHNT, CDR2 YYREEE (reference sequence). V trimming: 2 bases; J trimming: 0 bases; junction bases outside the gene matches: 2. This CDR3 comprises 15 residues. CDR3 loop: CASSFPSGGSYEQYF. Here the CDR3 DNA reads TGTGCCAGCAGCTTCCCTAGCGGGGGCTCCTACGAGCAGTACTTC.

This chain connects TRBV13 to TRBJ2-6, with D possibly TRBD1 on 7 matching bases. CDR1 is PRHDT, CDR2 FYEKMQ, per germline (reference sequence). V was trimmed by 2 bases and J by 2 bases, leaving 13 bases between them. CDR3 length equals 17 residues. The CDR3 loop reads CASSLTEGATGANVLTF. In nucleotides, the CDR3 is TGTGCCAGCAGCTTAACGGAGGGGGCCACTGGGGCCAACGTCCTGACTTTC.

This clone was recorded once. This rearrangement joins TRBV5-1 to TRBJ2-1; 11 bases match TRBD2. The CDR3 spans 15 residues. Germline V gene lookup returns CDR1 SGHRS and CDR2 YFSETQ. Germline trimming cut 5 bases from V and 2 bases from J; bases unmatched to any gene: 3. The CDR3 loop is CASSLAGGTYNEQFF. In nucleotides, the CDR3 is TGCGCCAGCAGTTTAGCGGGGGGGACCTACAATGAGCAGTTCTTC.

The chain employs TRBV9 and TRBJ2-2, with 8 nucleotides matching TRBD2. CDR1 is SGDLS, CDR2 YYNGEE, per germline. The CDR3 is 16 amino acids. With 6 bases clipped from V and 0 bases from J, the junction kept 7 bases outside the gene matches. The CDR3 sequence: CASTPGRGANTGELFF. The CDR3 DNA reads as TGTGCCAGCACACCAGGGCGGGGGGCGAACACCGGGGAGCTGTTTTTT. The full variable domain, rest sourced from reference TRBV9 and TRBJ2-2, is DSGVTQTPKHLITATGQRVTLRCSPRSGDLSVYWYQQSLDQGLQFLIQYYNGEERAKGNILERFSAQQFPDLHSELNLSSLELGDSALYFCASTPGRGANTGELFFGEGSRLTVL.

The chain links TRBV2 to TRBJ2-1; 12 bases are a match to TRBD1. Per the germline V gene, CDR1 is SNHLY and CDR2 is FYNNEI. The trim removed 5 bases at V and 0 bases at J, leaving 5 bases unmatched. The CDR3 has 17 amino acids. The DNA of the CDR3 is TGTGCCAGCAGTAGGGACAGGGGGCCTACCTCCTACAATGAGCAGTTCTTC. Translated, it gives CASSRDRGPTSYNEQFF.

The gene calls are TRBV10-3 and TRBJ2-3, with a weak D call TRBD2 (6 bases). Germline V lookup: CDR1 ENHRY, CDR2 SYGVKD. The CDR3 runs 15 residues. Trimming took 2 bases from V and 0 from J, leaving 9 bases between them. CDR3 DNA: TGTGCCATCAGTGAGCGGGACTCTAGCACAGATACGCAGTATTTT. Encoded protein: CAISERDSSTDTQYF.

The chain carries TRBV21-1 and TRBJ1-1. TRBV21-1 is recorded as a pseudogene. The CDR3 has 18 residues. In DNA, the CDR3 is TGTGCCAGCAGCAAAGCGCTTTCGGCAGCTCGGGGGAACACTGAAGCTTTCTTT. Its protein is CASSKALSAARGNTEAFF.

The V and J genes are TRBV30 and TRBJ1-6, with D possibly being TRBD1 (6 bases). Deletions cut 3 bases from V and 2 bases from J, with 11 bases between. Germline V gives CDR1 GTSNPN, CDR2 SVGIG (reference sequence). This CDR3 is built from 15 residues. The CDR3 region is CAWRATGTYNSPLHF. CDR3 nucleotides: TGTGCCTGGAGGGCTACAGGGACCTATAATTCACCCCTCCACTTT.

The gene calls are TRBV18 and TRBJ1-1; no clear D gene. Trimming cost V 2 bases and J 7 bases, with 8 bases left between them. Germline CDR1 KGHSH, CDR2 LQKENI. The CDR3 totals 12 residues. CDR3 region: CASSPTLNEAFF. CDR3 bases: TGTGCCAGCTCACCAACATTGAATGAAGCTTTCTTT.

The chain joins TRBV2 to TRBJ2-7, with 7 bases lining up with TRBD2. The V gene's germline CDR1 is SNHLY and CDR2 FYNNEI. The CDR3 runs 13 residues. V shed 5 bases, J shed 6 bases, and the junction held 7 bases outside the gene matches. The CDR3: CASSMDGEGEQYF. The CDR3 DNA reads TGTGCCAGCAGTATGGACGGGGAGGGCGAGCAGTACTTC. Supplemented by reference TRBV2 and TRBJ2-7, the full variable domain reads EPEVTQTPSHQVTQMGQEVILRCVPISNHLYFYWYRQILGQKVEFLVSFYNNEISEKSEIFDDQFSVERPDGSNFTLKIRSTKLEDSAMYFCASSMDGEGEQYFGPGTRLTVT.

Points on this clone: The junction departs from germline at one end; a sequencing error may be responsible. The rearrangement uses TRBV7-7 and TRBJ2-5; the match to TRBD1 covers 10 bases. Germline V lookup: CDR1 SSHAT, CDR2 FNYEAQ (reference sequence). The CDR3 runs 15 residues. For the CDR3, the DNA is TGTGCTAGCAGCTTAGTGACAGGGGGCTTAGAGACCCAGTACTTC. Protein sequence: CASSLVTGGLETQYF. Full variable domain (missing parts from reference TRBV7-7 and TRBJ2-5): GAGVSQSPRYKVTKRGQDVTLRCDPISSHATLYWYQQALGQGPEFLTYFNYEAQPDKSGLPSDRFSAERPEGSISTLTIQRTEQRDSAMYRCASSLVTGGLETQYFGPGTRLLVL.

The chain has TRBV6-5 and TRBJ2-5; the D gene is possibly TRBD2 (6 bases). Trimming cost V 6 bases and J 5 bases, with 19 bases left between them. The CDR3 extends over 15 amino acids. Germline values: CDR1 MNHEY, CDR2 SVGAGI. In nucleotides, the CDR3 is TGTGCCAGCAGAGGGCCCGGGGCGGGGCGGGAGACCCAGTACTTC. This encodes CASRGPGAGRETQYF.

This chain uses TRBV25-1 with TRBJ1-1; D gene uncertain. Germline CDR1 is MGHDK and CDR2 is SYGVNS. The CDR3 length is 14 residues. Trimming removed 3 bases at V and 5 bases at J, with 13 bases between. The CDR3 nucleotides are TGTGCCAGCAGTGATTCCCGGGGTTATACTGAAGCTTTCTTT. Its protein is CASSDSRGYTEAFF.

The chain couples TRBV25-1 to TRBJ1-1, with D perhaps matching TRBD1 (6 bases). Germline V lookup: CDR1 MGHDK, CDR2 SYGVNS. CDR3 length equals 14 residues. Trimming pared 4 bases from V and 9 bases from J, leaving 18 bases between. CDR3 sequence: CASSGPRDTVQAFF. The CDR3 DNA is TGTGCCAGCAGTGGACCCCGGGACACAGTTCAAGCTTTCTTT.

The J gene is TRBJ2-7, the V gene TRBV5-1; D ambiguous. Germline-derived CDR1 and CDR2 are SGHRS and YFSETQ. The V and J ends lost 4 bases and 5 bases respectively, with 16 bases between them. The CDR3 has 14 amino acids. CDR3 protein: CASSPTVAGDEQYF. The DNA of the CDR3 is TGCGCCAGCAGCCCCACGGTAGCTGGTGACGAGCAGTACTTC.

The V gene is TRBV6-6, the J gene TRBJ2-5; possible D gene TRBD1, 5 bases. Trimming removed 2 bases from V and 7 bases from J, with 8 bases in between. Germline V gene sequence: CDR1 MNHNY, CDR2 SVGAGI (reference sequence). The CDR3 sequence is 12 residues long. CDR3 bases: TGTGCCAGCAGTTACGTCCAGGGGACCCAGTACTTC. Its translation is CASSYVQGTQYF.

CDR3 loop: CASSFPQNTEAFF. For the CDR3, the DNA is TGTGCCAGCAGCTTCCCACAGAACACTGAAGCTTTCTTT. V usage is TRBV7-9 and J usage is TRBJ1-1; D is undetermined. This CDR3 is 13 amino acids long. Germline assignment: CDR1 SEHNR and CDR2 FQNEAQ (reference sequence). V dropped 3 bases and J dropped 1 base, with 6 bases sitting between them.

The rearrangement joins TRBV5-1 to TRBJ2-5, with TRBD2 matching over 8 bases. Germline V CDR1 and CDR2: SGHRS, YFSETQ. The junction had 8 bases not matched to a gene; V was cut back by 2 bases and J by 2 bases. This CDR3 comprises 16 residues. The CDR3 sequence: CASSFGPAGEQETQYF. The CDR3, as DNA: TGCGCCAGCAGCTTTGGGCCAGCGGGGGAACAAGAGACCCAGTACTTC.

The V and J genes are TRBV5-1 and TRBJ1-4, with D maybe TRBD1 (6 bases). With 4 bases removed from V and 0 bases from J, the gap between germline ends came to 7 bases. This CDR3 has 14 amino acids. In germline, CDR1 is SGHRS, CDR2 YFSETQ. The CDR3 is CASSTGTTNEKLFF. The CDR3 nucleotides read TGCGCCAGCAGCACAGGGACAACTAATGAAAAACTGTTTTTT. The full variable domain, with the rest looked up from reference TRBV5-1 and TRBJ1-4, is KAGVTQTPRYLIKTRGQQVTLSCSPISGHRSVSWYQQTPGQGLQFLFEYFSETQRNKGNFPGRFSGRQFSNSRSEMNVSTLELGDSALYLCASSTGTTNEKLFFGSGTQLSVL.